The clone carrying this T cell receptor (beta chain) has just one count. The CDR3 runs 12 residues. Trimming pared 7 bases from V and 6 bases from J, leaving 12 bases between. Germline V gives CDR1 SNHLY, CDR2 FYNNEI. This sample was included in a study of blood T cell repertoires in COVID-19. The repertoire was sequenced with immunoSEQ multiplex PCR; TCRdb's copy has only in-frame clones and lacks some. The sample contains about 150,000 clones, about 80% of which appear only once. The specimen sequenced was peripheral blood. The sequence derives from a woman aged 60-75 years with acute or convalescent COVID-19. The chain recombines TRBV2 with TRBJ1-1; D remains ambiguous. The CDR3 here is CASKTPNSEAFF. CDR3 DNA: TGTGCCAGCAAAACCCCTAATTCTGAAGCTTTCTTT.